This TCR beta chain was profiled in a study of blood T cells in healthy people across ages. For this clonotype: Its antigen is unknown.

Study outcomes and limitations: With donor CMV status unknown, expanded clonotype changes were possibly confounded. Comparison with aged donors showed that long-lived donors had more naive CD4+ cells and higher diversity.

There are 16 residues in the CDR3. Germline CDR1 and CDR2: MNHEY and SVGAGI. The draw of peripheral blood yielded ten milliliters from each donor. A sample-barcoded 5' primer and a J-beta primer mix were used in a second PCR of about 7 to 12 cycles. TCRdb re-analysed the 5' RACE reads in MiXCR, keeping a single row per CDR3 protein. In the table there are about 1,000,000 distinct CDR3 sequences, around 43% of which are singletons. This TCR was sampled from a woman aged 55 to 70 in good health. V is TRBV6-5 and J is TRBJ2-1, with TRBD2 matching over 8 bases. TRBJ2-7 explains the end of the DNA better; the J call may be wrong. Sequenced input: blood. The CDR3 DNA sequence: TGTGCCAGCAAAGAGCTTAGCGGGACGCCCTACAATGAGCAGTACTTC. Amino acid sequence: CASKELSGTPYNEQYF.